This TCR beta chain appears in the sequencing data of a study of T cells in Graves' hyperthyroidism and ophthalmopathy. Points from the study as a whole: By a 13 V-J model, ophthalmopathy was set apart from stable hyperthyroidism.

The junction had 3 bases not matched to a gene; V was cut back by 7 bases and J by 15 bases. CDR1 is SQVTM and CDR2 is ANQGSEA in the germline V gene. The CDR3 runs 9 residues. What was amplified from RNA transcripts were TCR beta CDR3 regions. TCR CDR3 underwent first-round RT-PCR with the HTBI primer set. TCRdb re-called the multiplex PCR reads with MiXCR, one entry per CDR3 protein. Altogether around 600,000 distinct CDR3 sequences are present, 45% being singletons, with the ten largest covering 7% to 7.5%. A note on this clonotype: Its antigen remains unknown.

This TCR derives from an adult man with Graves' disease, either hyperthyroidism or ophthalmopathy (not recorded which). The chain has TRBV29-1 and TRBJ1-4, with TRBD1 identical over 9 bases. The sample comprised peripheral blood or thyroid tissue (not recorded which). CDR3 bases: TGCAGCGATCGGACAGGGGTGTTTTTT. It codes for CSDRTGVFF.